The present entry profiles one T cell receptor beta chain with its context. Authors' analysis steps: Cell counts per sample came from amplifying reference gene primers. Sequencing used immunoSEQ multiplex PCR; TCRdb keeps in-frame clones, though not all of them. V, J and clone size are those of that table, while D and trimming were read from the DNA. The sample records 150,000 to 200,000 clones, about four fifths being singletons. V was cut by 4 bases and J by 3 bases, with 17 bases left in between. CDR3 size: 16 residues. Per germline, CDR1 SGHDT and CDR2 YYEEEE. This sample is drawn from a study of blood T cell repertoires in COVID-19. Study-wide context: The origin of the acute and convalescent COVID-19 samples was the United States, Italy and Spain. The analysed material was cDNA or gDNA that came from T cells, B-cell-depleted T cells, or PBMCs.

Sequenced material: peripheral blood. The receptor's source is a man in his 60s with acute or convalescent COVID-19. The chain combines TRBV5-6 with TRBJ2-4, with D possibly matching TRBD1 (5 bases). CDR3 DNA sequence: TGTGCCAGCAGCACCAACGCAGGGTTAGTCAAAAACATTCAGTACTTC. This codes for CASSTNAGLVKNIQYF. Using reference TRBV5-6 and TRBJ2-4 for the parts outside the CDR3, the full variable domain is DAGVTQSPTHLIKTRGQQVTLRCSPKSGHDTVSWYQQALGQGPQFIFQYYEEEERQRGNFPDRFSGHQFPNYSSELNVNALLLGDSALYLCASSTNAGLVKNIQYFGAGTRLSVL.